This T cell receptor (beta chain) is drawn from a study of technical replicates of blood from several donors. Clones were read by immunoSEQ multiplex PCR, and TCRdb kept only the in-frame ones, dropping some. The data hold some 57,000 clones, with roughly 97% observed a single time. Germline values: CDR1 SGHVS, CDR2 FQNEAQ. This CDR3 is 19 amino acids long. The ends lost 5 bases at V and 0 bases at J; junction bases unmatched: 15. The V and J genes are TRBV7-8 and TRBJ2-2, with 7 bases that match TRBD1. Material: T cells isolated from PBMCs. This receptor was obtained from a human donor in good health. The CDR3 DNA reads TGTGCCAGCAGCCCAATGGCCCCTCGACAGGGCCCGAACACCGGGGAGCTGTTTTTT. It yields the protein CASSPMAPRQGPNTGELFF.